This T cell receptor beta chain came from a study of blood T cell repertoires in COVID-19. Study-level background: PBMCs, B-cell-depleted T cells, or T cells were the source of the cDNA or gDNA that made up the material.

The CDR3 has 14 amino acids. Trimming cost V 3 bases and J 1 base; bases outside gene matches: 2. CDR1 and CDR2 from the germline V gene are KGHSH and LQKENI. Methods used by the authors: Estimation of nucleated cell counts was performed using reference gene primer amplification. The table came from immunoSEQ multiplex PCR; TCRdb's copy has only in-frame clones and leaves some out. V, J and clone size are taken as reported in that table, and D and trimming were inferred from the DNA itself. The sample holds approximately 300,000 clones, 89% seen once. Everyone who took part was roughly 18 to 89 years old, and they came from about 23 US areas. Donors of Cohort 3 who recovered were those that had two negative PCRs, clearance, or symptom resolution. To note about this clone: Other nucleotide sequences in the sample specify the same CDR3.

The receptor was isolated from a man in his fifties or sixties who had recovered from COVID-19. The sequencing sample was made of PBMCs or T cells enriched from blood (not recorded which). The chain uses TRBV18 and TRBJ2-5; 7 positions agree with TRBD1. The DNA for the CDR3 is TGTGCCAGCTCACCTGGGACAGTCCAAGAGACCCAGTACTTC. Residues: CASSPGTVQETQYF.